The next 8 T cell receptor beta chains were all read from a single sample in a study of OX40 agonist ivuxolimab in advanced cancers. Produced via immunoSEQ multiplex PCR; TCRdb's table is partial and in-frame only. The sample has about 59,000 clones, 85% to 95% seen once. The source material was CD4+ or CD8+ T cells sorted from blood, sampled in a trial of the OX40 agonist ivuxolimab. All receptors come from an adult with an advanced solid tumor such as melanoma, head and neck, liver or kidney cancer.

The V call is TRBV11-2, the J call TRBJ2-7, with 9 nucleotides matching TRBD1. The CDR3 is made up of 14 amino acids. The V segment lost 3 bases and the J segment 5 bases; nucleotides outside the gene matches: 5. CDR1 and CDR2 (germline): SGHAT, FQNNGV. The CDR3 DNA reads TGTGCCAGCAGCTTCCGGGACAGGGTTGACGAGCAGTACTTC. It codes for CASSFRDRVDEQYF. Together with reference TRBV11-2 and TRBJ2-7, the CDR3 gives the full variable domain: EAGVAQSPRYKIIEKRQSVAFWCNPISGHATLYWYQQILGQGPKLLIQFQNNGVVDDSQLPKDRFSAERLKGVDSTLKIQPAKLEDSAVYLCASSFRDRVDEQYFGPGTRLTVT.

The rearrangement uses TRBV5-6 and TRBJ2-7, with TRBD2 as a possible D gene (6 bases). V lost 3 bases to trimming and J lost 2 bases, with 9 bases between them. The CDR3 loop spans 13 amino acids. The germline gives CDR1 SGHDT, CDR2 YYEEEE. The CDR3 loop is CASSSGGPYEQYF. CDR3 in DNA: TGTGCCAGCAGCTCCGGGGGTCCCTACGAGCAGTACTTC.

This rearrangement joins TRBV6-5 to TRBJ2-3; the D gene is possibly TRBD2 (6 bases). V was shortened by 7 bases and J by 5 bases, with 13 bases between the two germline ends. The CDR3 contains 13 residues. Per the germline V gene, CDR1 is MNHEY and CDR2 is SVGAGI. The CDR3 region has the DNA TGTGCCAGCACGCCGCGGGGCGGAGATACGCAGTATTTT. Its protein is CASTPRGGDTQYF.

The J gene is TRBJ1-4, the V gene TRBV9; possible D gene TRBD1, 5 bases. Trimming stripped 4 bases from V and 7 bases from J, with 8 bases between. CDR3 size: 12 residues. Germline CDR1 is SGDLS and CDR2 is YYNGEE. CDR3 DNA: TGTGCCAGCAGCCCGGGGGGTGAAAAACTGTTTTTT. It codes for CASSPGGEKLFF.

This chain uses TRBV21-1 with TRBJ1-1. TRBV21-1 corresponds to a pseudogene. The CDR3 is 14 amino acids. In nucleotides, the CDR3 is TGTGCCAGCAGCTCTTCATCCCTGGGCACTGAAGCTTTCTTT. Amino acid sequence: CASSSSSLGTEAFF.

The chain uses TRBV6-4 and TRBJ2-7; 8 bases align to TRBD1. The V gene's germline CDR1 is MRHNA and CDR2 SNTAGT. V lost 7 bases, J lost 2 bases, and 7 bases stayed unmatched. CDR3 length: 14 residues. CDR3 DNA: TGTGCCAGCAAAAACAGGGGGAGCCCCTACGAGCAGTACTTC. Residues: CASKNRGSPYEQYF.

The chain carries TRBV5-1 and TRBJ2-2; the D gene is possibly TRBD1 (5 bases). Per germline, CDR1 SGHRS and CDR2 YFSETQ. The CDR3 covers 15 residues. Deletions cut 1 base from V and 5 bases from J, with 12 bases between. This CDR3 reads CASSLSTDPTGELFF. For the CDR3, the DNA is TGCGCCAGCAGCTTGTCGACAGACCCTACCGGGGAGCTGTTTTTT.

V and J are TRBV6-1 and TRBJ1-1; no firm D call. Trimming shortened V by 5 bases and J by 0 bases, and 7 bases separated the two germline ends. The germline gives CDR1 MNHNS, CDR2 SASEGT. The CDR3 consists of 13 residues. CDR3 bases: TGTGCCAGCAGTCTTCTTATGAACACTGAAGCTTTCTTT. Translated: CASSLLMNTEAFF.